The 24 T cell receptor beta chains reported below all come from one sample, sequenced in a study of blood T cell repertoires in COVID-19. The method was immunoSEQ multiplex PCR; TCRdb's version includes in-frame clones alone and lacks a portion of them. Of 250,000 or so clones listed, about nine tenths are singletons. The sequencing sample was made of peripheral blood. These receptors all stem from a woman aged 40-49 years who had recovered from COVID-19.

V gene TRBV7-8 combines with J gene TRBJ2-7; possible D gene TRBD1, 5 bases. Germline V lookup: CDR1 SGHVS, CDR2 FQNEAQ. With 2 bases removed from V and 5 bases from J, the gap between germline ends came to 13 bases. CDR3 length equals 14 residues. CDR3 protein: CASSLFETADEQYF. Written as DNA, the CDR3 is TGTGCCAGCAGCTTATTCGAGACAGCCGACGAGCAGTACTTC. Using reference TRBV7-8 and TRBJ2-7 for the parts outside the CDR3, the full variable domain is GAGVSQSPRYKVAKRGQDVALRCDPISGHVSLFWYQQALGQGPEFLTYFQNEAQLDKSGLPSDRFFAERPEGSVSTLKIQRTQQEDSAVYLCASSLFETADEQYFGPGTRLTVT.

The rearrangement links TRBV12-3 or TRBV12-4 to TRBJ2-3, with D tentatively TRBD2 (6 bases). The V end was cut by 7 bases, the J end by 5 bases, with 13 bases between. This CDR3 spans 13 amino acids. The CDR3 spells CASTLGGVDTQYF. CDR3 bases: TGTGCCAGCACCCTGGGGGGTGTAGATACGCAGTATTTT.

This chain connects TRBV27 to TRBJ1-6; TRBD1 is a possible D gene (6 bases). Germline-derived CDR1 and CDR2 are MNHEY and SMNVEV (reference sequence). V was clipped by 6 bases and J by 7 bases, with 28 bases between them. This CDR3 spans 19 amino acids. CDR3: CASSPQTSPQGQQNSPLHF. Here the CDR3 DNA reads TGTGCCAGCAGCCCTCAGACATCCCCCCAAGGACAGCAAAATTCACCCCTCCACTTT.

The rearrangement uses TRBV19 and TRBJ2-1, with 11 bases fitting TRBD2. The germline V gene has CDR1 LNHDA and CDR2 SQIVND (reference sequence). The ends lost 4 bases at V and 3 bases at J; junction bases unmatched: 2. This CDR3 is built from 15 residues. CDR3 DNA: TGTGCCAGTAGTAAGACTAGCGGGGACTACAATGAGCAGTTCTTC. Encoded protein: CASSKTSGDYNEQFF.

The chain employs TRBV7-9 and TRBJ2-2; perhaps TRBD2 as D (6 bases). The CDR3 loop spans 15 amino acids. Trimming removed 2 bases at V and 5 bases at J, with 12 bases between. Germline assignment: CDR1 SEHNR and CDR2 FQNEAQ (reference sequence). CDR3 in DNA: TGTGCCAGCAGCTTATCTGGAGGGCGGACCGGGGAGCTGTTTTTT. Protein sequence: CASSLSGGRTGELFF.

The genes are TRBV6-5 and TRBJ1-6; D perhaps matches TRBD1 (5 bases). Germline V CDR1 and CDR2: MNHEY, SVGAGI. The CDR3 has 14 residues. The V end was cut by 0 bases, the J end by 7 bases, with 7 bases between. CDR3 in amino acids: CASSYSAGNSPLHF. CDR3 DNA: TGTGCCAGCAGTTACTCAGCAGGGAATTCACCCCTCCACTTT.

CDR3 sequence reads: CAISAGIGSNEQFF. The CDR3, as DNA: TGTGCCATCAGTGCAGGGATTGGCTCCAATGAGCAGTTCTTC. The rearrangement links TRBV10-3 to TRBJ2-1, with D possibly TRBD1 on 5 matching bases. The CDR3 extends over 14 amino acids. The V end was cut by 4 bases, the J end by 6 bases, with 13 bases between. Germline V gives CDR1 ENHRY, CDR2 SYGVKD.

This chain connects TRBV7-3 to TRBJ2-1, with TRBD2 identical over 9 bases. J gave up 8 bases and V 5 bases, and 13 bases lay outside the gene matches. The CDR3 is 16 residues long. CDR1 and CDR2 from the germline V gene are SGHTA and FQGTGA. The CDR3 sequence: CASSAEPGLATYEQFF. The CDR3 DNA sequence: TGTGCCAGCAGCGCCGAACCGGGACTAGCAACCTATGAGCAGTTCTTC. Using reference TRBV7-3 and TRBJ2-1 for the parts outside the CDR3, the full variable domain is GAGVSQTPSNKVTEKGKYVELRCDPISGHTALYWYRQSLGQGPEFLIYFQGTGAADDSGLPNDRFFAVRPEGSVSTLKIQRTERGDSAVYLCASSAEPGLATYEQFFGPGTRLTVL.

The chain links TRBV18 to TRBJ1-1; the match to TRBD1 covers 8 bases. The CDR3 has 15 amino acids. The germline V gene has CDR1 KGHSH and CDR2 LQKENI. The ends lost 4 bases at V and 0 bases at J; junction bases unmatched: 4. CDR3 loop: CASSLGQGLNTEAFF. The CDR3 DNA sequence: TGTGCCAGCTCACTAGGACAGGGATTGAACACTGAAGCTTTCTTT.

CDR3 protein: CASSSPGTGLNNEQFF. DNA for the CDR3: TGTGCCAGCAGTTCCCCCGGGACAGGGCTTAACAATGAGCAGTTCTTC. The V gene is TRBV27, the J gene TRBJ2-1; 9 nucleotides line up with TRBD1. This CDR3 region has 16 residues. The V gene end was trimmed by 4 bases and the J gene end by 5 bases; junction bases not matched to a gene: 9. Germline V gives CDR1 MNHEY, CDR2 SMNVEV (reference sequence).

This clone was counted once. CDR3 sequence (DNA): TGTGCCAGCAGCTTGGGTGCGTGGTCTGGAAACACCATATATTTT. Encoded protein: CASSLGAWSGNTIYF. The rearrangement joins TRBV5-8 to TRBJ1-3, with D hard to call. V lost 0 bases and J lost 1, with 8 bases in between. The CDR3 covers 15 residues. Germline V gene data show CDR1 as SGHTS and CDR2 as YDEGEE.

V usage is TRBV2 and J usage is TRBJ1-2; D not resolved. The CDR3 spans 13 residues. Germline CDR1 SNHLY, CDR2 FYNNEI. Trimming stripped 7 bases from V and 7 bases from J, with 16 bases between. In DNA, the CDR3 is TGTGCCAGCAAGACTGACCCGGCCATTGGCTACACCTTC. Translation gives CASKTDPAIGYTF.

This clone turned up a few times. J is TRBJ2-2 and V is TRBV5-1; D is possibly TRBD1 (6 bases). V shed 0 bases and J shed 4 bases, with 13 bases lying between them. The CDR3 spans 16 residues. Looked up from germline, CDR1 is SGHRS and CDR2 is YFSETQ. The CDR3 spells CASSLASGTSTGELFF. CDR3 bases: TGCGCCAGCAGCTTGGCTTCCGGGACAAGCACCGGGGAGCTGTTTTTT. The whole variable domain, filled in from reference TRBV5-1 and TRBJ2-2, reads KAGVTQTPRYLIKTRGQQVTLSCSPISGHRSVSWYQQTPGQGLQFLFEYFSETQRNKGNFPGRFSGRQFSNSRSEMNVSTLELGDSALYLCASSLASGTSTGELFFGEGSRLTVL.

The chain employs TRBV9 and TRBJ2-2; TRBD2 might be the D (5 bases). This CDR3 is 15 amino acids long. Between the trimmed V and J ends, which lost 5 bases and 1 base, there was a span of 12 bases. Germline CDR1 is SGDLS and CDR2 is YYNGEE. The CDR3 is CASSIRGQNTGELFF. CDR3 DNA sequence: TGTGCCAGCAGTATCAGAGGGCAGAACACCGGGGAGCTGTTTTTT.

The chain uses TRBV27 and TRBJ2-7, with D perhaps matching TRBD2 (5 bases). This CDR3 comprises 16 residues. The V gene's germline CDR1 is MNHEY and CDR2 SMNVEV (reference sequence). V shed 5 bases and J shed 3 bases, with 20 bases lying between them. The CDR3 coding sequence is TGTGCCAGCAGTCCCGTTCCGGGAACCCCGAACTACGAGCAGTACTTC. It specifies CASSPVPGTPNYEQYF.

The chain employs TRBV11-2 and TRBJ1-3; weak D call: TRBD1 (5 bases). The germline gives CDR1 SGHAT, CDR2 FQNNGV. Trimming stripped 2 bases from V and 3 bases from J, with 8 bases between. The CDR3 spans 14 residues. CDR3: CASSLSGFGNTIYF. CDR3 bases: TGTGCCAGCAGCTTATCAGGGTTTGGAAACACCATATATTTT.

The gene calls are TRBV19 and TRBJ1-3; the D is unclear. The germline V gene has CDR1 LNHDA and CDR2 SQIVND (reference sequence). The CDR3 loop spans 15 amino acids. The V end was cut by 5 bases, the J end by 4 bases, with 15 bases between. In DNA, the CDR3 is TGTGCCAGTAGTCCCCCGGGAGCAAGCGGAAACACCATATATTTT. It specifies CASSPPGASGNTIYF.

The J gene is TRBJ2-3, the V gene TRBV11-2, with D tentatively TRBD2 (6 bases). The CDR3 loop spans 14 amino acids. Per germline, CDR1 SGHAT and CDR2 FQNNGV. V lost 6 bases to trimming and J lost 10 bases, with 20 bases between them. As DNA, the CDR3 is TGTGCCAGCAGACCTGGGGGGAGGCCCGTTGCGCAGTATTTT. This gives the protein CASRPGGRPVAQYF.

The chain recombines TRBV23-1 with TRBJ1-1; tentative D call: TRBD1 (5 bases). TRBV23-1 qualifies as an ORF whose function is uncertain. The ends were cut back, 4 bases at V and 6 bases at J, with 15 bases in the middle. The CDR3 runs 14 residues. CDR3 bases: TGCGCCAGCAGTCGGAGAGGTAAGGGGTCTGAAGCTTTCTTT. This sequence encodes CASSRRGKGSEAFF.

The rearrangement links TRBV3-1 (or the pseudogene TRBV3-2) to TRBJ1-6; no definite D call. V was clipped by 0 bases and J by 3 bases, with 6 bases between them. The V gene's germline CDR1 is LGHDT and CDR2 YNNKEL (reference sequence). The CDR3 is 15 residues long. The CDR3 sequence: CASSQDGNYNSPLHF. The CDR3 bases are TGTGCCAGCAGCCAAGATGGCAACTATAATTCACCCCTCCACTTT.

V usage is TRBV24-1 and J usage is TRBJ2-1; unclear D gene. CDR1 and CDR2 from the germline V gene are KGHDR and SFDVKD. The CDR3 runs to 15 residues. V gave up 4 bases and J gave up 0 bases, with 9 bases separating them. CDR3 sequence: CATSDQRSSYNEQFF. CDR3 bases: TGTGCCACCAGTGACCAACGGAGCTCCTACAATGAGCAGTTCTTC.

The gene calls are TRBV11-2 and TRBJ2-5; D perhaps matches TRBD1 (7 bases). V gave up 5 bases and J gave up 2 bases, with 15 bases separating them. This CDR3 is built from 15 residues. Germline-derived CDR1 and CDR2 are SGHAT and FQNNGV. CDR3 bases: TGTGCCAGCAGCCAGGGGGGTCTGGGGCAAGAGACCCAGTACTTC. The encoded protein is CASSQGGLGQETQYF. The whole variable domain, remainder taken from reference TRBV11-2 and TRBJ2-5, is EAGVAQSPRYKIIEKRQSVAFWCNPISGHATLYWYQQILGQGPKLLIQFQNNGVVDDSQLPKDRFSAERLKGVDSTLKIQPAKLEDSAVYLCASSQGGLGQETQYFGPGTRLLVL.

The rearrangement uses TRBV4-1 and TRBJ1-5, with D tentatively TRBD1 (5 bases). CDR3 length: 15 residues. Germline loops: CDR1 MGHRA, CDR2 YSYEKL. The germline V and J ends were trimmed by 2 bases and 3 bases, with 11 bases remaining between them. The CDR3 loop is CASSQLSGNNQPQHF. The CDR3 region has the DNA TGCGCCAGCAGCCAATTGTCAGGGAACAATCAGCCCCAGCATTTT.

The chain recombines TRBV5-8 with TRBJ2-5; TRBD1 aligns across 7 bases. The V segment lost 3 bases and the J segment 5 bases; nucleotides outside the gene matches: 4. The CDR3 loop spans 13 amino acids. Looked up from germline, CDR1 is SGHTS and CDR2 is YDEGEE. The CDR3 DNA follows: TGTGCCAGCAGCTACAGGGGAACGGAGACCCAGTACTTC. Protein product: CASSYRGTETQYF. The full variable domain, with the rest looked up from reference TRBV5-8 and TRBJ2-5, is EAGVTQSPTHLIKTRGQQATLRCSPISGHTSVYWYQQALGLGLQFLLWYDEGEERNRGNFPPRFSGRQFPNYSSELNVNALELEDSALYLCASSYRGTETQYFGPGTRLLVL.